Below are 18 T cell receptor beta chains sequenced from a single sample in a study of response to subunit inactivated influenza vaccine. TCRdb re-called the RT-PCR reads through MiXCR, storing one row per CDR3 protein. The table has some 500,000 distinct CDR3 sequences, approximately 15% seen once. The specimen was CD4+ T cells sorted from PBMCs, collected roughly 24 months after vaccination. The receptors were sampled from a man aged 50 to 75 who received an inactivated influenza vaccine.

The chain's CDR3 is CAISEETGLRTYEQYF. The CDR3 region has the DNA TGTGCCATCAGTGAAGAGACAGGGCTAAGAACCTACGAGCAGTACTTC. This rearrangement joins TRBV10-3 to TRBJ2-7, with 7 bases lining up with TRBD1. The germline gives CDR1 ENHRY, CDR2 SYGVKD. The length of the CDR3 is 16 residues. V shed 3 bases, J shed 2 bases, and the junction held 10 bases outside the gene matches.

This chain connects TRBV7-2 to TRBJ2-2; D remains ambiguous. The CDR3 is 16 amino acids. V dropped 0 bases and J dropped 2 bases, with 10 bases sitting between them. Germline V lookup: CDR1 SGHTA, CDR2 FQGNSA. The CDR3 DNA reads TGTGCCAGCAGCTTAGCGGCCACACAAAACACCGGGGAGCTGTTTTTT. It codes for CASSLAATQNTGELFF. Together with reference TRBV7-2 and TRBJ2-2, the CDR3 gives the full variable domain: GAGVSQSPSNKVTEKGKDVELRCDPISGHTALYWYRQSLGQGLEFLIYFQGNSAPDKSGLPSDRFSAERTGGSVSTLTIQRTQQEDSAVYLCASSLAATQNTGELFFGEGSRLTVL.

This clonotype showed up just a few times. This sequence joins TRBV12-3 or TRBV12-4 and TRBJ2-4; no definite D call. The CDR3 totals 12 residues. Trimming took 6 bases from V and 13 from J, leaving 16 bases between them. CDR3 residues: CASRGLLGPQYF. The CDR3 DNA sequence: TGTGCCAGCAGGGGGTTGTTAGGACCGCAGTACTTC.

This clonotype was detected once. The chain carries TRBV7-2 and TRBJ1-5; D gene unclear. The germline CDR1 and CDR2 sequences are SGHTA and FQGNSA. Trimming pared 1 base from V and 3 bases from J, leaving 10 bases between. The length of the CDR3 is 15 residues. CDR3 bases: TGTGCCAGCAGCTTAGGTAACAGATACAATCAGCCCCAGCATTTT. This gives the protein CASSLGNRYNQPQHF.

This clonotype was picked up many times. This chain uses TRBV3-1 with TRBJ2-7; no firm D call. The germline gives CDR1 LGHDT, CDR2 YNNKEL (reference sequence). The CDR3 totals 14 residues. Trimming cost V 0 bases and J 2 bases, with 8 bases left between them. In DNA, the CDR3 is TGTGCCAGCAGCCAAGATCCTTATACCTACGAGCAGTACTTC. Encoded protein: CASSQDPYTYEQYF.

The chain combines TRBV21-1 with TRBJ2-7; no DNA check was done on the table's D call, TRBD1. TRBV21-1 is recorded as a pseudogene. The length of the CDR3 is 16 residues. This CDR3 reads CASSKALGDMNNVQYF. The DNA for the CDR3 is TGTGCCAGCAGCAAAGCCCTAGGGGACATGAACAATGTGCAGTACTTC.

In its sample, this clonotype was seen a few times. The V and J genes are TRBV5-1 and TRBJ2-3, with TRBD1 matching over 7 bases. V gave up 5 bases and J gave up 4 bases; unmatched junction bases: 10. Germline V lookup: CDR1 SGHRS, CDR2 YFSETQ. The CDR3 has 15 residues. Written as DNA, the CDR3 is TGCGCCAGCAGACCCCGACAGGGCGGTTCAGATACGCAGTATTTT. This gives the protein CASRPRQGGSDTQYF.

CDR3 sequence: CASSRMTSGVGETQYF. The DNA for the CDR3 is TGTGCCAGCAGTAGAATGACATCTGGAGTGGGGGAGACCCAGTACTTC. The gene calls are TRBV6-1 and TRBJ2-5; D is uncertain. Trimming removed 5 bases from V and 5 bases from J, with 21 bases in between. CDR1 and CDR2 (germline): MNHNS, SASEGT. The CDR3 is 16 residues long.

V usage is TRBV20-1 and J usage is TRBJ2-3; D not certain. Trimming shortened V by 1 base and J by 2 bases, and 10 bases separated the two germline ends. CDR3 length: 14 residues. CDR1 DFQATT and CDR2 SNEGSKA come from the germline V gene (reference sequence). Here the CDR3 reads CSARGRFYTDTQYF. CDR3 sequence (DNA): TGCAGTGCTAGAGGGCGGTTCTACACAGATACGCAGTATTTT.

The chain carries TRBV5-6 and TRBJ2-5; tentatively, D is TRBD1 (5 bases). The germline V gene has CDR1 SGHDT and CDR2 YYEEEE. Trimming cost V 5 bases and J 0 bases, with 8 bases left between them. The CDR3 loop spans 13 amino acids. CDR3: CASRPTDQETQYF. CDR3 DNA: TGTGCCAGCAGACCGACAGACCAAGAGACCCAGTACTTC.

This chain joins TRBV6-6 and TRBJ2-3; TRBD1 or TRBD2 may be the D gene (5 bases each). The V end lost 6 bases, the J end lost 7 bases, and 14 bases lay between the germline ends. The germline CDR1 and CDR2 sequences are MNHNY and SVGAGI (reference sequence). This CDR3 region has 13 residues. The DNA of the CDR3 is TGTGCCAGCAGCCGGGACCGGGTTTATACGCAGTATTTT. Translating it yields CASSRDRVYTQYF.

The DNA of the CDR3 is TGCAGTGCTAGAGATCAGATAGCGGGTCACAATGAGCAGTTCTTC. It is translated as CSARDQIAGHNEQFF. The genes are TRBV20-1 and TRBJ2-1, with TRBD2 matching over 7 bases. Germline trimming cut 0 bases from V and 5 bases from J; bases unmatched to any gene: 7. Germline V gene data show CDR1 as DFQATT and CDR2 as SNEGSKA (reference sequence). The CDR3 is 15 amino acids.

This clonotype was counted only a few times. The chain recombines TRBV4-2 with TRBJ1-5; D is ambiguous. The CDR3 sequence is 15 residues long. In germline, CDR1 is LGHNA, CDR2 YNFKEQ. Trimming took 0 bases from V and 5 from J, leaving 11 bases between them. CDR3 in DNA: TGTGCCAGCAGCCAAGATACGGGCAGTTATCAGCCCCAGCATTTT. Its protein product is CASSQDTGSYQPQHF.

The CDR3 loop reads CSATGTSNQPQHF. The CDR3, as DNA: TGCAGTGCTACGGGGACCAGCAATCAGCCCCAGCATTTT. This chain links TRBV20-1 with TRBJ1-5; a possible D gene is TRBD1 (5 bases). The CDR3 totals 13 residues. The germline V gene has CDR1 DFQATT and CDR2 SNEGSKA (reference sequence). V was clipped by 4 bases and J by 1 base, with 8 bases between them.

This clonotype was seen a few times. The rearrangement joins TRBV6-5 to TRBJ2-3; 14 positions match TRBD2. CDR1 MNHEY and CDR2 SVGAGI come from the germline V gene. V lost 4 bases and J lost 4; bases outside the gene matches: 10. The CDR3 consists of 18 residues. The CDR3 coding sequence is TGTGCCAGCAGTTTATCTGGACTAGCGGGGGGCCGCGCAGATACGCAGTATTTT. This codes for CASSLSGLAGGRADTQYF.

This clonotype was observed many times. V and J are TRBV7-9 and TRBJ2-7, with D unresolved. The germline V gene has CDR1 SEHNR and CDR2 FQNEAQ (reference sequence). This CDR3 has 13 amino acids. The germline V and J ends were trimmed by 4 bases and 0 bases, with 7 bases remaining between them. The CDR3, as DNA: TGTGCCAGCAGCTATGCACGCTCCTACGAGCAGTACTTC. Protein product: CASSYARSYEQYF.

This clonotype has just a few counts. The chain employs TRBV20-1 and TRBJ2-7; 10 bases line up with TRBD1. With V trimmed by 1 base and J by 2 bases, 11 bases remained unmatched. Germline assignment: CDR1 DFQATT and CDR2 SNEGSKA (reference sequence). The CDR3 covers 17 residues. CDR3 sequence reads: CSARGQPGQGRTYEQYF. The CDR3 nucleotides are TGCAGTGCTAGAGGTCAACCGGGACAGGGGAGGACCTACGAGCAGTACTTC.

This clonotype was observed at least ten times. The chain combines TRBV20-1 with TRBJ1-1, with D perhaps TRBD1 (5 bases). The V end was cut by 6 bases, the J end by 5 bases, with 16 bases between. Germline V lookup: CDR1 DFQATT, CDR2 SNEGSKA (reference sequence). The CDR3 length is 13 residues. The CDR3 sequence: CSALRGPGTEAFF. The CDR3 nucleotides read TGCAGTGCGTTACGGGGCCCGGGGACTGAAGCTTTCTTT.